This T cell receptor beta chain was observed in a study of prognosis after radiotherapy for stage I lung cancer. Whole-study context: Several patients had oligometastatic NSCLC after their primary tumor was surgically resected, and fourteen patients had newly diagnosed primary stage I lung tumors.

In its sample, this clonotype was seen many times. The antigen is undetermined. Germline V gives CDR1 SGHRS, CDR2 YFSETQ. The V gene lost 4 bases and the J gene lost 2 bases, with 15 bases spanning the gap. The CDR3 loop spans 15 amino acids. Whole-study findings and limits: The median unique TCR clone count dropped from roughly 10,000 to 7,000 after stereotactic body radiation therapy.

With two-round multiplex PCR, TCR beta CDR3 sequences were amplified from genomic DNA. Amplification in first-round PCR relied on primers specific to each TRBV and TRBJ gene. TCRdb ran MiXCR on the multiplex PCR reads and lists one entry per CDR3 protein. Among about 16,000 distinct CDR3 sequences listed, about 44% were seen once. The source was PBMCs, collected before or after stereotactic body radiation therapy (not recorded which). The chain has TRBV5-1 and TRBJ2-5, with D tentatively TRBD1 (5 bases). This receptor was identified in a donor aged 50 or older with non-small cell lung cancer. The CDR3 is CASSPSGRAQETQYF. Written as DNA, the CDR3 is TGCGCCAGCAGCCCCAGTGGCAGGGCACAAGAGACCCAGTACTTC.